This TCR beta chain was identified in a study of regulatory T cells in long-lasting Graves disease. Study-wide context: Over 5 years of antithyroid drugs plus positive TSH receptor antibodies defined persistent Graves' disease. The study, taken as a whole, reports: The analysis examined peripheral blood only and excluded thyroid tissue. Shared public clonotypes totalled approximately 3,000 in persistent patients, compared with 966 in new patients.

According to the study, TCR beta libraries were built with iRepertoire HTBI primers and CDR3-region Arm-PCR. In TCRdb, the multiplex PCR reads were re-called with MiXCR into one record per CDR3 protein. Of about 340,000 distinct CDR3 sequences listed, roughly a fifth were seen once; the top ten hold roughly 27%. Time point noted: persistent/refractory GD, antithyroid drugs over 5 years with positive TRAb. PBMC RNA was the source of the TCR library. The CDR3 loop spans 15 amino acids. In germline, CDR1 is DFQATT, CDR2 SNEGSKA (reference sequence). As regards this clonotype: Its antigen remains unknown. Mismatch with germline at one junction end may stem from a read error.

This clonotype was sampled from a female donor with Graves disease. The chain is built from TRBV20-1 and TRBJ2-2; 8 nucleotides align to TRBD2. Here the sequenced sample was peripheral blood mononuclear cells (PBMCs), taken when the disease was refractory, from a patient treated with antithyroid drugs. The chain's CDR3 is CSAPRAGANTRELFF. DNA of the CDR3: TGCAGTGCCCCGAGAGCGGGGGCGAACACCAGGGAGCTGTTTTTT.